Listed below are T cell receptor beta chains from one sample, sequenced in a study of cytomegalovirus exposure and HLA in healthy donors. Sequenced by immunoSEQ multiplex PCR; TCRdb stores in-frame clones only, minus some. The table has around 50,000 clones, 55% to 80% seen once. Sequenced: PBMCs. These receptors were obtained from a woman aged 50 to 60 in good health and CMV-seropositive. CDR3s leave out the opening cysteine and the closing phenylalanine or tryptophan. Each record gives: D gene, V gene, clone size, CDR3 protein. A D gene is named only where the DNA matches it firmly. Some rows have no size entry. The others give once, few or many, or a class for an expanded clone.

d_gene: TRBD1; v_gene: TRBV5-8; abundance: .; CDR3aa: ASSLFYRDSNYGYT
d_gene: .; v_gene: TRBV19; abundance: few; CDR3aa: ASSPGTPKANTQY
d_gene: .; v_gene: TRBV7-2; abundance: .; CDR3aa: ASSHRQPNTDTQY
d_gene: .; v_gene: TRBV7-2; abundance: once; CDR3aa: ASSLASLGADTQY
d_gene: TRBD1; v_gene: TRBV4-3; abundance: .; CDR3aa: ASSQGTGGNQPQH
d_gene: TRBD1; v_gene: TRBV28; abundance: .; CDR3aa: ASSPPTGARYEQY
d_gene: .; v_gene: TRBV6-1; abundance: .; CDR3aa: ASILDSMNTEAF
d_gene: TRBD2; v_gene: TRBV9; abundance: .; CDR3aa: ASSAGGTSGEQY
d_gene: TRBD1; v_gene: TRBV7-2; abundance: .; CDR3aa: ASSSHRDRAAGGEKLF
d_gene: .; v_gene: TRBV2; abundance: few; CDR3aa: ASSEALMGRNEQF
d_gene: TRBD2; v_gene: TRBV28; abundance: .; CDR3aa: ASSSTGTSGSYEQY
d_gene: .; v_gene: TRBV9; abundance: .; CDR3aa: ASSASRGPLH
d_gene: TRBD1; v_gene: TRBV28; abundance: .; CDR3aa: ASSWTGYGYT
d_gene: TRBD2; v_gene: TRBV4-2; abundance: .; CDR3aa: ASSQDLAGSYNEQF
d_gene: .; v_gene: TRBV6-6; abundance: few; CDR3aa: ASTQTEYSGQPQH
d_gene: TRBD1; v_gene: TRBV5-4; abundance: .; CDR3aa: ASSAALGQGPTATNEKLF
d_gene: TRBD1; v_gene: TRBV18; abundance: .; CDR3aa: ASSPPYGTVSGNTIY
d_gene: .; v_gene: TRBV10-3; abundance: .; CDR3aa: AISDPLSQGTAMANYGYT
d_gene: TRBD2; v_gene: TRBV28; abundance: once; CDR3aa: ASSPTSGSTDTQY
d_gene: .; v_gene: TRBV15; abundance: .; CDR3aa: ATSRDLLGGDTQY
d_gene: TRBD2; v_gene: TRBV7-9; abundance: .; CDR3aa: ASSAGLAGRLDTQY
d_gene: TRBD2; v_gene: TRBV30; abundance: .; CDR3aa: ACHPSGSPAGELF
d_gene: .; v_gene: TRBV7-3; abundance: .; CDR3aa: ASSLTEGGGYT
d_gene: .; v_gene: TRBV7-9; abundance: .; CDR3aa: ASSRPGVGRGELF
d_gene: TRBD1; v_gene: TRBV2; abundance: .; CDR3aa: ASSKTGTGNPYSNQPQH
d_gene: .; v_gene: TRBV5-1; abundance: .; CDR3aa: ASSLVPRDTQY